The clone carrying this T cell receptor beta chain occurred a few times. Sequencing was performed with immunoSEQ multiplex PCR; in TCRdb, only in-frame clones are kept and a portion is missing. Among some 170,000 clones, about 88% were seen once, and the ten largest hold 1% to 1.5%. These data are taken from a study of blood T cell repertoires in COVID-19. Study-wide context: Sample material is recorded as cDNA or gDNA derived from T cells, B-cell-depleted T cells, or PBMCs.

Each participant's cohort was designated according to participant-reported clinical history. Sequencing input: PBMCs or T cells enriched from blood (not recorded which). The clonotype was recovered from a human donor with acute COVID-19. The donor label of this sample is uncertain.

As DNA, the CDR3 is TGTGCCAGCAGCTCCTTAGACAGGACGGGTCAGCCCCAGCATTTT. This translates into CASSSLDRTGQPQHF. The chain carries TRBV27 and TRBJ1-5, with TRBD1 as a possible D gene (6 bases). CDR3 length: 15 residues. V was trimmed by 6 bases and J by 6 bases, leaving 18 bases between them. Germline V gene sequence: CDR1 MNHEY, CDR2 SMNVEV (reference sequence).